Shown below are 22 T cell receptor beta chains from a single sample sequenced in a study of blood T cell repertoires in COVID-19. The method was immunoSEQ multiplex PCR; TCRdb's version includes in-frame clones alone and lacks a portion of them. The sample has some 100,000 clones; 75% to 90% are singletons. Input material: peripheral blood. The source is a human donor with acute or convalescent COVID-19. The donor label of this sample is uncertain.

The rearrangement joins TRBV3-1 (or the pseudogene TRBV3-2) to TRBJ2-7; D might be TRBD2 (6 bases). Germline lookup yields CDR1 LGHDT and CDR2 YNNKEL (reference sequence). V lost 2 bases, J lost 3 bases, and 8 bases lay in between. This CDR3 is built from 13 residues. The CDR3 coding sequence is TGTGCCAGCAGCCAACAGGGAGGCTACGAGCAGTACTTC. This sequence encodes CASSQQGGYEQYF.

In this sample, this clone turned up many times. The J gene is TRBJ1-5, the V gene TRBV6-2 or TRBV6-3; 9 bases are a match to TRBD1. Germline assignment: CDR1 MNHEY and CDR2 SVGEGT. The CDR3 is 14 amino acids. V was pared by 5 bases and J by 4 bases, with 3 bases of the junction left unmatched. This chain's CDR3 is CASSTGTGNQPQHF. The CDR3 region has the DNA TGTGCCAGCAGTACCGGGACAGGGAATCAGCCCCAGCATTTT.

The chain carries TRBV5-5 and TRBJ2-7; TRBD2 agrees at 7 bases. The germline CDR1 and CDR2 sequences are SGHKS and YYEKEE (reference sequence). This CDR3 comprises 15 residues. J gave up 4 bases and V 6 bases, and 13 bases lay outside the gene matches. The CDR3 DNA follows: TGTGCCAGCACCCCAAGCCCGAGCGGGGCGTACGAGCAGTACTTC. The encoded protein is CASTPSPSGAYEQYF.

This clone was counted once. The chain is built from TRBV11-1 and TRBJ2-5; 9 bases are a match to TRBD1. CDR3 length equals 15 residues. Looked up from germline, CDR1 is SGHAT and CDR2 is FQDESV (reference sequence). V shed 1 base, J shed 5 bases, and the junction held 5 bases outside the gene matches. The CDR3 region has the DNA TGTGCCAGCAGCTTAGGGGGACAGGGCTGGGAGACCCAGTACTTC. It codes for CASSLGGQGWETQYF.

The J gene is TRBJ1-2, the V gene TRBV9; D is uncertain. The CDR3 totals 15 residues. CDR1 is SGDLS and CDR2 is YYNGEE in the germline V gene. V lost 4 bases to trimming and J lost 5 bases, with 18 bases between them. CDR3 region: CASSLGLGGVYGYTF. CDR3 bases: TGTGCCAGCAGCCTCGGACTCGGTGGGGTTTATGGCTACACCTTC.

The rearrangement uses TRBV30 and TRBJ2-6; no definite D call. The germline gives CDR1 GTSNPN, CDR2 SVGIG (reference sequence). The length of the CDR3 is 13 residues. Trimming cost V 5 bases and J 0 bases, with 5 bases left between them. CDR3 coding DNA: TGTGCCTGGTTAAACTCTGGGGCCAACGTCCTGACTTTC. It yields the protein CAWLNSGANVLTF.

The chain is built from TRBV4-1 and TRBJ2-7; 7 bases are shared with TRBD1. CDR3 length: 16 residues. Germline CDR1 is MGHRA and CDR2 is YSYEKL. Losses at the gene ends were 0 bases for V and 4 bases for J; bases not matched to a gene: 9. CDR3 bases: TGCGCCAGCAGCCAAGAAGGGGGCTTAGCGACATACGAGCAGTACTTC. As protein: CASSQEGGLATYEQYF.

The CDR3 DNA sequence: TGTGCCAGCAGCTCCCAAACGGGACTAGCCCGTGAGACCCAGTACTTC. Protein: CASSSQTGLARETQYF. This chain connects TRBV7-2 to TRBJ2-5; 9 nucleotides line up with TRBD2. After removal of 4 bases from V and 5 bases from J, the junction contained 11 bases not matched to a gene. The CDR3 spans 16 residues. Germline V gives CDR1 SGHTA, CDR2 FQGNSA.

The gene calls are TRBV4-2 and TRBJ2-7; 7 positions agree with TRBD1. Germline V gene lookup returns CDR1 LGHNA and CDR2 YNFKEQ. This CDR3 region has 16 residues. V shed 0 bases, J shed 3 bases, and the junction held 8 bases outside the gene matches. CDR3 DNA: TGTGCCAGCAGCCAAGAAGCTTCAGGGGGTTTCTACGAGCAGTACTTC. It codes for CASSQEASGGFYEQYF.

The chain joins TRBV30 to TRBJ1-1; 8 bases are a match to TRBD1. The germline gives CDR1 GTSNPN, CDR2 SVGIG (reference sequence). The junction had 4 bases not matched to a gene; V was cut back by 2 bases and J by 5 bases. The CDR3 consists of 13 residues. The CDR3 region is CAWSIRDRTEAFF. In DNA form, the CDR3 reads TGTGCCTGGAGTATCCGGGACAGGACTGAAGCTTTCTTT.

This clone was seen more than once but under ten times. The rearrangement links TRBV27 to TRBJ1-2, with 11 bases lining up with TRBD1. CDR3 length equals 16 residues. The junction had 8 bases not matched to a gene; V was cut back by 5 bases and J by 3 bases. Per the germline V gene, CDR1 is MNHEY and CDR2 is SMNVEV (reference sequence). The CDR3 reads CASSRTGGAYDYGYTF. The CDR3 DNA follows: TGTGCCAGCAGTAGGACAGGGGGCGCCTATGACTATGGCTACACCTTC.

The gene calls are TRBV27 and TRBJ1-5; the match to TRBD1 covers 8 bases. The J segment lost 4 bases and the V segment lost 5 bases, leaving 4 bases of the junction unmatched. This CDR3 comprises 14 residues. The germline V gene encodes CDR1 MNHEY and CDR2 SMNVEV (reference sequence). The CDR3 loop reads CASSPDRANQPQHF. The CDR3 nucleotides are TGTGCCAGCAGTCCGGACAGGGCGAATCAGCCCCAGCATTTT.

The CDR3 sequence: CASRARTGGEGNTEAFF. The CDR3 DNA sequence: TGTGCCAGTAGGGCACGGACAGGGGGCGAGGGGAACACTGAAGCTTTCTTT. The V gene is TRBV19, the J gene TRBJ1-1, with 11 bases lining up with TRBD1. The V segment lost 6 bases and the J segment 1 base; nucleotides outside the gene matches: 10. Germline V gene sequence: CDR1 LNHDA, CDR2 SQIVND (reference sequence). The CDR3 runs 17 residues.

The chain employs TRBV15 and TRBJ1-2; TRBD1 matches 11 bases. Germline V lookup: CDR1 LNHNV, CDR2 YYDKDF (reference sequence). The J segment lost 4 bases and the V segment lost 5 bases, leaving 6 bases of the junction unmatched. CDR3 length equals 15 residues. This chain's CDR3 is CATSGGTGGSYGYTF. Here the CDR3 DNA reads TGTGCCACCAGCGGGGGGACAGGGGGAAGCTATGGCTACACCTTC.

V usage is TRBV6-6 and J usage is TRBJ2-1, with 9 bases matching TRBD2. Germline assignment: CDR1 MNHNY and CDR2 SVGAGI (reference sequence). Germline trimming cut 2 bases from V and 5 bases from J; bases unmatched to any gene: 7. This CDR3 is 16 amino acids long. CDR3 residues: CASSYPRSSGDNEQFF. In nucleotides, the CDR3 is TGTGCCAGCAGTTACCCCCGTTCTAGCGGGGACAATGAGCAGTTCTTC.

The rearrangement uses TRBV10-3 and TRBJ2-7; D is unclear. From germline, CDR1 is ENHRY and CDR2 SYGVKD. V gave up 11 bases and J gave up 0 bases, with 14 bases separating them. CDR3 size: 13 residues. Here the CDR3 DNA reads TGTGCCCCGTTAGACCGGAGCTCCTACGAGCAGTACTTC. Translating gives CAPLDRSSYEQYF.

The V call is TRBV19, the J call TRBJ1-1; D ambiguous. The CDR3 has 13 amino acids. CDR1 and CDR2 from the germline V gene are LNHDA and SQIVND (reference sequence). Trimming shortened V by 0 bases and J by 2 bases, and 4 bases separated the two germline ends. The CDR3, as DNA: TGTGCCAGTAGTATAGACAGTAACACTGAAGCTTTCTTT. Translation gives CASSIDSNTEAFF.

The chain has TRBV28 and TRBJ1-5, with 8 positions matching TRBD1. This CDR3 spans 16 amino acids. Germline lookup yields CDR1 MDHEN and CDR2 SYDVKM. V lost 7 bases, J lost 1 base, and 9 bases stayed unmatched. CDR3 bases: TGTGCCAGCACCTCCCCGCGGACAGGGAGCAATCAGCCCCAGCATTTT. This codes for CASTSPRTGSNQPQHF.

The CDR3 loop reads CASSSDRVRKLFF. The DNA of the CDR3 is TGTGCCAGCAGTTCGGACAGGGTCCGAAAACTGTTTTTT. The rearrangement joins TRBV28 to TRBJ1-4, with 8 bases identical to TRBD1. The trim removed 4 bases at V and 10 bases at J, leaving 5 bases unmatched. Germline lookup yields CDR1 MDHEN and CDR2 SYDVKM. The CDR3 loop spans 13 amino acids.

The sample holds a few counts of this clone. The chain employs TRBV11-3 and TRBJ2-6, with D tentatively TRBD1 (6 bases). CDR3 size: 15 residues. V lost 5 bases and J lost 3, with 11 bases in between. CDR1 is SGHNT, CDR2 YENEEA, per germline. In nucleotides, the CDR3 is TGTGCCAGCAGCACCGGACAGTTTGGGGCCAACGTCCTGACTTTC. Protein: CASSTGQFGANVLTF.

This clone was seen once. The chain links TRBV12-5 to TRBJ1-2; a possible D gene is TRBD1 (6 bases). Between the trimmed V and J ends, which lost 0 bases and 2 bases, there was a span of 19 bases. Germline V gene lookup returns CDR1 LGHNT and CDR2 FRNRAP. This CDR3 comprises 18 residues. The CDR3 region has the DNA TGTGCTAGTGGTTTGGTACGGGACACCTACCCGTTCAACTATGGCTACACCTTC. Residues: CASGLVRDTYPFNYGYTF.

This sequence joins TRBV7-6 and TRBJ2-7, with D perhaps TRBD1 (6 bases). Per germline, CDR1 SGHVS and CDR2 FNYEAQ. The CDR3 is 15 amino acids. Trimming pared 5 bases from V and 5 bases from J, leaving 19 bases between. Here the CDR3 DNA reads TGTGCCAGCAGCAAGGGACAAGGGCTGGGGAACGAGCAGTACTTC. Translated: CASSKGQGLGNEQYF.